A selection of T cell receptor beta chains follows, all from one sample in a study of graft-versus-host responses after intestinal transplantation. Here immunoSEQ multiplex PCR was the method, and the copy in TCRdb shows in-frame clones only, minus some. The sample contains over 45,000 clones, over 85% of which appear only once. The starting material was PBMCs, obtained about 800 days after a first intestinal transplant, on the day of a second. The source of these receptors is a human patient who received an intestinal transplant, so some T cells may come from the graft donor. Each CDR3 is given with its conserved first and last residue. D genes are given only for firm matches. Expanded clones get a size class; other rows say once, few or many, or leave the size out.

CDR3 length: 15; V gene: TRBV7-3; clone size: .; D gene: .; J gene: TRBJ1-1; CDR3 protein: CASSLTGTMNTEAFF; CDR3 DNA: TGTGCCAGCAGCTTAACTGGGACAATGAACACTGAAGCTTTCTTT
CDR3 length: 15; V gene: TRBV6-1; clone size: .; D gene: TRBD2; J gene: TRBJ2-1; CDR3 protein: CASSEPSGRDNEQFF; CDR3 DNA: TGTGCCAGCAGCGAGCCTAGCGGGAGGGACAATGAGCAGTTCTTC
CDR3 length: 13; V gene: TRBV6-4; clone size: .; D gene: .; J gene: TRBJ2-7; CDR3 protein: CASSDRRDYEQYF; CDR3 DNA: TGTGCCAGCAGTGACCGAAGGGATTACGAGCAGTACTTC
CDR3 length: 15; V gene: TRBV25-1; clone size: .; D gene: .; J gene: TRBJ2-3; CDR3 protein: CASSEQGFGTDTQYF; CDR3 DNA: TGTGCCAGCAGTGAACAGGGTTTTGGCACAGATACGCAGTATTTT
CDR3 length: 13; V gene: TRBV7-9; clone size: .; D gene: .; J gene: TRBJ2-1; CDR3 protein: CASSRVTYNEQFF; CDR3 DNA: TGTGCCAGCAGCCGGGTGACCTACAATGAGCAGTTCTTC
CDR3 length: 16; V gene: TRBV6-4; clone size: .; D gene: .; J gene: TRBJ1-6; CDR3 protein: CASRVRDGSYNSPLHF; CDR3 DNA: TGTGCCAGCCGGGTCAGGGATGGATCCTATAATTCACCCCTCCACTTT
CDR3 length: 13; V gene: TRBV5-1; clone size: .; D gene: TRBD1; J gene: TRBJ1-2; CDR3 protein: CASSRQGQGGYTF; CDR3 DNA: TGCGCCAGCTCCCGACAGGGGCAAGGGGGCTACACCTTC
CDR3 length: 16; V gene: TRBV15; clone size: .; D gene: .; J gene: TRBJ2-7; CDR3 protein: CATSRDKRGTTYEQYF; CDR3 DNA: TGTGCCACCAGCAGAGATAAGAGGGGGACGACCTACGAGCAGTACTTC
CDR3 length: 14; V gene: TRBV5-1; clone size: .; D gene: TRBD1; J gene: TRBJ2-7; CDR3 protein: CASAPGTGNYEQYF; CDR3 DNA: TGCGCCAGTGCACCCGGGACAGGGAACTACGAGCAGTACTTC
CDR3 length: 13; V gene: TRBV29-1; clone size: .; D gene: .; J gene: TRBJ2-7; CDR3 protein: CSVSTGPRGEQYF; CDR3 DNA: TGCAGCGTTTCCACGGGCCCCCGGGGCGAGCAGTACTTC
CDR3 length: 14; V gene: TRBV7-9; clone size: .; D gene: TRBD1; J gene: TRBJ2-7; CDR3 protein: CASSFPGQGYEQYF; CDR3 DNA: TGTGCCAGCAGCTTTCCGGGACAGGGTTACGAGCAGTACTTC
CDR3 length: 13; V gene: TRBV6-1; clone size: .; D gene: TRBD2; J gene: TRBJ2-3; CDR3 protein: CASRLAGEDTQYF; CDR3 DNA: TGTGCCAGTCGACTAGCGGGAGAGGATACGCAGTATTTT
CDR3 length: 16; V gene: TRBV19; clone size: once; D gene: .; J gene: TRBJ2-3; CDR3 protein: CASSPWVTESTDTQYF; CDR3 DNA: TGTGCCAGTAGTCCGTGGGTTACGGAAAGCACAGATACGCAGTATTTT
CDR3 length: 17; V gene: TRBV18; clone size: .; D gene: .; J gene: TRBJ2-1; CDR3 protein: CASSPPQGAHYRGEQFF; CDR3 DNA: TGTGCCAGCTCACCACCCCAGGGAGCTCACTATAGGGGTGAGCAGTTCTTC
CDR3 length: 13; V gene: TRBV30; clone size: .; D gene: .; J gene: TRBJ1-5; CDR3 protein: CAWSTRGNQPQHF; CDR3 DNA: TGTGCCTGGAGTACTCGGGGCAATCAGCCCCAGCATTTT
CDR3 length: 15; V gene: TRBV6-5; clone size: .; D gene: .; J gene: TRBJ2-7; CDR3 protein: CASRTPLLGKYEQYF; CDR3 DNA: TGTGCCAGCAGAACACCCTTACTAGGGAAATACGAGCAGTACTTC
CDR3 length: 16; V gene: TRBV9; clone size: .; D gene: .; J gene: TRBJ1-3; CDR3 protein: CASSVYVSLSGNTIYF; CDR3 DNA: TGTGCCAGCAGCGTCTATGTCTCGCTCTCTGGAAACACCATATATTTT
CDR3 length: 14; V gene: TRBV28; clone size: .; D gene: TRBD2; J gene: TRBJ2-7; CDR3 protein: CASKRLAAGPEQYF; CDR3 DNA: TGTGCCAGCAAGCGACTAGCGGCCGGGCCCGAGCAGTACTTC
CDR3 length: 14; V gene: TRBV6-1; clone size: .; D gene: .; J gene: TRBJ1-5; CDR3 protein: CASSEGAGNQPQHF; CDR3 DNA: TGTGCCAGCAGTGAAGGGGCGGGTAATCAGCCCCAGCATTTT
CDR3 length: 13; V gene: TRBV30; clone size: .; D gene: TRBD2; J gene: TRBJ2-7; CDR3 protein: CAWSGGSSYEQYF; CDR3 DNA: TGTGCCTGGAGCGGCGGGAGCTCCTACGAGCAGTACTTC
CDR3 length: 20; V gene: TRBV21-1; clone size: .; D gene: .; J gene: TRBJ2-7; CDR3 protein: CASSEPDKARQGALSYEQYF; CDR3 DNA: TGTGCCAGCAGCGAGCCAGACAAAGCGAGACAGGGGGCTCTTTCCTACGAGCAGTACTTC
CDR3 length: 14; V gene: TRBV7-9; clone size: .; D gene: .; J gene: TRBJ1-5; CDR3 protein: CASSFRDEEQPQHF; CDR3 DNA: TGTGCCAGCAGCTTCCGGGACGAAGAACAGCCCCAGCATTTT
CDR3 length: 13; V gene: TRBV15; clone size: .; D gene: .; J gene: TRBJ2-3; CDR3 protein: CATGTLVSLTQYF; CDR3 DNA: TGTGCCACCGGGACCTTGGTTTCTTTGACGCAGTATTTT
CDR3 length: 13; V gene: TRBV28; clone size: .; D gene: .; J gene: TRBJ2-4; CDR3 protein: CASSPSPDYLQYF; CDR3 DNA: TGTGCCAGCTCCCCATCTCCCGACTACCTTCAATACTTC
CDR3 length: 15; V gene: TRBV7-3; clone size: .; D gene: TRBD2; J gene: TRBJ2-2; CDR3 protein: CASSKTSGNTGELFF; CDR3 DNA: TGTGCCAGCAGCAAGACTAGCGGGAACACCGGGGAGCTGTTTTTT
CDR3 length: 14; V gene: TRBV6-5; clone size: .; D gene: .; J gene: TRBJ1-6; CDR3 protein: CASSYSLQNSPLHF; CDR3 DNA: TGTGCCAGCAGTTACTCGCTTCAGAATTCACCCCTCCACTTT
CDR3 length: 13; V gene: TRBV28; clone size: .; D gene: .; J gene: TRBJ2-5; CDR3 protein: CASSYPGRETQYF; CDR3 DNA: TGTGCCAGCAGTTATCCGGGTAGGGAGACCCAGTACTTC
CDR3 length: 17; V gene: TRBV12-2; clone size: .; D gene: .; J gene: TRBJ1-2; CDR3 protein: CASRSSMAPRKTYGYTF; CDR3 DNA: TGTGCAAGTCGCTCATCGATGGCTCCACGAAAGACCTATGGCTACACCTTC